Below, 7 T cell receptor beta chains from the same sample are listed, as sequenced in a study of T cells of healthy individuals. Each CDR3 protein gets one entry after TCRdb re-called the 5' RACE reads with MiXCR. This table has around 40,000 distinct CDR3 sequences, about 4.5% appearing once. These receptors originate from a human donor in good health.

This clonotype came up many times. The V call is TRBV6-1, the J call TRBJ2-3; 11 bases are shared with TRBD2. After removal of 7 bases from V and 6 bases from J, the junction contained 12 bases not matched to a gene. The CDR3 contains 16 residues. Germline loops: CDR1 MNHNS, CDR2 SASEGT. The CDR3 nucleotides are TGTGCCAGCATTGCAGTAGCGGGAGGGCCCTCCGATACGCAGTATTTT. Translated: CASIAVAGGPSDTQYF.

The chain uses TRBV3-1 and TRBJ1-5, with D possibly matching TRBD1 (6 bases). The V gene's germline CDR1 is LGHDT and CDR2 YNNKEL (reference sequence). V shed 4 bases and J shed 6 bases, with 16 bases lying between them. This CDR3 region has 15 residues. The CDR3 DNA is TGTGCCAGCAGCCCACTGGGGGCGTCCGGTCAGCCCCAGCATTTT. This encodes CASSPLGASGQPQHF.

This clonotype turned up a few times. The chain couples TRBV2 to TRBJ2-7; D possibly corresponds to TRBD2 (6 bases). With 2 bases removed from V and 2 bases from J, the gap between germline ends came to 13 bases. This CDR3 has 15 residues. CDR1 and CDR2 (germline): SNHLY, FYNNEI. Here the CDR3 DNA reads TGTGCCAGCAGTGAAATTGGAGGGAACCCCTACGAGCAGTACTTC. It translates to CASSEIGGNPYEQYF.

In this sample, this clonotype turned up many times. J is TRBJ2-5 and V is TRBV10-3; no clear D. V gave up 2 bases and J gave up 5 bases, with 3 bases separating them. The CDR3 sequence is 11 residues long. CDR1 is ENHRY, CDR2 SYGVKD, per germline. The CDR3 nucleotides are TGTGCCATCAGTGAGAGTGAGACCCAGTACTTC. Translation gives CAISESETQYF.

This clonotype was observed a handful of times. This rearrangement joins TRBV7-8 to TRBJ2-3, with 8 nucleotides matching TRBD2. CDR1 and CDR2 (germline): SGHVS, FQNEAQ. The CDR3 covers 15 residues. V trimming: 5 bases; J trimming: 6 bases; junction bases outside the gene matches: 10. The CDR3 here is CASSRNNRGGDTQYF. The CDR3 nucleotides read TGTGCCAGCAGCCGGAATAATCGGGGGGGGGATACGCAGTATTTT.

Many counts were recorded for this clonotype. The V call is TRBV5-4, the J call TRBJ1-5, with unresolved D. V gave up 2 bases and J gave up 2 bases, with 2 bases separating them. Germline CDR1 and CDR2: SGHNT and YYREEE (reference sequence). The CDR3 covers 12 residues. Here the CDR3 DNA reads TGTGCCAGCAGCTTCGGCAATCAGCCCCAGCATTTT. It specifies CASSFGNQPQHF.

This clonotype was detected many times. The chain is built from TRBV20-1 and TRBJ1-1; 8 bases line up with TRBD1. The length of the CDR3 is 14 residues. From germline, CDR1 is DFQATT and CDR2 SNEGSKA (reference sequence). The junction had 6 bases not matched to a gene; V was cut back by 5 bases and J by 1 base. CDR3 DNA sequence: TGCAGTGCTGGTTTCGGACAGGGGAACACTGAAGCTTTCTTT. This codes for CSAGFGQGNTEAFF.